This TCR beta chain was captured in a study of T cell clusters in autoimmune cytopenias. Looking at the study overall: Per sample, median TRB depth was around 50,000 reads, yielding a median roughly 2,200 distinct clonotypes.

The CDR3 has 14 amino acids. The germline CDR1 and CDR2 sequences are LNHDA and SQIVND (reference sequence). One tube held mixed TRB-A and TRB-B primer pools for touch-down PCR. No DNA is given; TCRdb re-called the multiplex PCR reads and lists each CDR3 protein once. Listed are 4,500 to 7,000 distinct CDR3 sequences; approximately 5.4% falls within the top ten. Broader study findings: TRB repertoire shifts in secondary cytopenia and chronic lymphocytic leukemia mostly reflected lymphoma, not autoimmunity. Compared with active autoimmune hepatitis patients, healthy donors showed about 3.2-fold more exclusive TRB clusters. A dominant lymphoma-associated repertoire apparently masked the cluster-lack signature in secondary cytopenia versus chronic lymphocytic leukemia.

Measured by frequency, this clonotype is medium-sized (0.01 to 0.1%). Its matching antigen is unknown. TRB amplification used 250 ng of peripheral blood genomic DNA. The chain uses TRBV19 and TRBJ1-1; the TCRdb call, TRBD1, lacks DNA for checking. The clonotype was recovered from a human donor with an autoimmune cytopenia or autoimmune hepatitis (not recorded which). The sample comprised peripheral blood. The CDR3 here is CASSIGGRGTEAFF.